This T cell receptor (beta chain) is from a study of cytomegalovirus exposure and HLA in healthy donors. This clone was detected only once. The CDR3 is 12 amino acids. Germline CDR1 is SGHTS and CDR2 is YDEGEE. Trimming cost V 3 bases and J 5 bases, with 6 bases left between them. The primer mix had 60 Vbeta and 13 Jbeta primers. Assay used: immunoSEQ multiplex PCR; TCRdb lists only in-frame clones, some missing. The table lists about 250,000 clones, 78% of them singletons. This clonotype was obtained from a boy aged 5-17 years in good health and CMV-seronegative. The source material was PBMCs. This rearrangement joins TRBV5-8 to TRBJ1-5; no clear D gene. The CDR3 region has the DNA TGTGCCAGCAGCTCCGGGGATCAGCCCCAGCATTTT. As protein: CASSSGDQPQHF.